These 3 T cell receptor beta chains originate from one sample sequenced in a study of shared clonotypes between healthy human individuals. Naive CD8 cells lacked CD45RO and underwent positive selection for CCR7, leaving out terminally differentiated effector memory CD45RA+ cells. The method was immunoSEQ multiplex PCR; TCRdb's version includes in-frame clones alone and lacks a portion of them. The table shows around 600,000 clones, with approximately 95% occurring only once. Sequencing was done on a sample of naive CD8+ T cells sorted from blood. Source of these receptors: a young woman in good health.

The rearrangement joins TRBV9 to TRBJ2-2, with TRBD2 matching 9 bases. The CDR3 covers 15 residues. Looked up from germline, CDR1 is SGDLS and CDR2 is YYNGEE. V lost 6 bases to trimming and J lost 6 bases; unmatched junction nucleotides: 9. The CDR3 protein is CASTVGGRVPGELFF. CDR3 nucleotides: TGTGCCAGCACCGTGGGCGGGAGGGTCCCCGGGGAGCTGTTTTTT.

The V call is TRBV2, the J call TRBJ2-5, with D tentatively TRBD2 (6 bases). CDR3 length: 15 amino acids. CDR1 is SNHLY and CDR2 is FYNNEI in the germline V gene. V lost 5 bases and J lost 3, with 16 bases in between. The CDR3, as DNA: TGTGCCAGCAGTTCGGGACTTCGAGGGGAAGAGACCCAGTACTTC. Amino acids: CASSSGLRGEETQYF.

This chain uses TRBV7-8 with TRBJ1-1; no clear D gene. The CDR3 has 14 residues. Germline CDR1 SGHVS, CDR2 FQNEAQ. The V end was cut by 0 bases, the J end by 0 bases, with 5 bases between. Here the CDR3 reads CASSLAPMNTEAFF. As DNA, the CDR3 is TGTGCCAGCAGCTTAGCACCGATGAACACTGAAGCTTTCTTT.